Each of the 2 T cell receptor beta chains below was sequenced from the same sample in a study of cytomegalovirus exposure and HLA in healthy donors (dated by TCRdb to the late 2010s). Library prep was done by the immunoSEQ multiplex PCR assay. For the multiplex PCR, a mixture combining 60 forward primers for TCR Vbeta segments and 13 reverse primers for TCR Jbeta segments was used. Not all clones reach the TCRdb copy of this immuneACCESS table, which keeps in-frame sequences only. Checked studies attribute under half of the gap to unresolved V genes and leave the rest unexplained. This sample is represented by approximately 130,000 clones; around 75% of them were singletons. The ten top clones hold less than 9.5% of the sample. Specimen: PBMCs. The receptors were gathered from a woman aged 45-59 years in good health and CMV-seropositive.

This clone is a singleton in its sample. This rearrangement joins TRBV10-1 to TRBJ2-1, with D possibly matching TRBD1 (6 bases). This CDR3 has 16 residues. Germline-derived CDR1 and CDR2 are WNHNN and SYGVQD (reference sequence). V lost 2 bases, J lost 7 bases, and 18 bases lay in between. CDR3 residues: CASSEGRGKGVNEQFF. In DNA, the CDR3 is TGCGCCAGCAGTGAGGGTAGGGGCAAGGGGGTGAATGAGCAGTTCTTC.

The chain is built from TRBV5-1 and TRBJ2-7, with TRBD1 matching over 9 bases. Germline values: CDR1 SGHRS, CDR2 YFSETQ. V trimming: 0 bases; J trimming: 4 bases; junction bases outside the gene matches: 2. The CDR3 contains 14 residues. The CDR3: CASSLGGQGYEQYF. CDR3 DNA sequence: TGCGCCAGCAGCTTGGGGGGACAGGGTTACGAGCAGTACTTC. The full variable domain, with the rest looked up from reference TRBV5-1 and TRBJ2-7, is KAGVTQTPRYLIKTRGQQVTLSCSPISGHRSVSWYQQTPGQGLQFLFEYFSETQRNKGNFPGRFSGRQFSNSRSEMNVSTLELGDSALYLCASSLGGQGYEQYFGPGTRLTVT.